The TCR beta chain described here comes from a study of blood T cell repertoires in COVID-19. On the study more broadly: Samples came from the United States, Italy and Spain, spanning acute and convalescent COVID-19. Nucleic acid was either cDNA or gDNA, and it came from T cells, B-cell-depleted T cells, or PBMCs.

The V end lost 6 bases, the J end lost 1 base, and 6 bases lay between the germline ends. Germline CDR1 reads WSHSY; CDR2 reads SAAADI. The CDR3 sequence is 12 residues long. This clone was found a few times. Authors' processing steps: Amplifying reference gene primers gave estimates of nucleated cell counts. The assay was immunoSEQ multiplex PCR, and TCRdb's table has in-frame clones only and misses some. V, J and clone size reflect that table, while D and trimming were determined from the DNA. Among almost 400,000 clones, around 87% were seen once, and the ten largest hold 2.3%. Sequencing was carried out using peripheral blood. The sequence came from a woman aged 55-75 years with COVID-19, enrolled during active disease. The chain couples TRBV10-2 to TRBJ1-1, with TRBD1 as a possible D gene (5 bases). In nucleotides, the CDR3 is TGCGCCAGCAGAAGGGGGAACACTGAAGCTTTCTTT. This encodes CASRRGNTEAFF.